Reported below is one T cell receptor (beta chain). The antigen is undetermined. 13 Jbeta primers and 60 Vbeta primers were used for the PCR. Sequenced by immunoSEQ multiplex PCR; TCRdb stores in-frame clones only, minus some. Its table lists some 140,000 clones. As for the donors, each was a healthy bone marrow donor. The sample originates from a study of cytomegalovirus exposure and HLA in healthy donors. Study-wide findings and caveats: It was 160 or so TCR beta chains that were listed as cytomegalovirus-associated.

The V and J ends lost 3 bases and 6 bases, in that order; junction bases with no gene match: 11. Germline CDR1 KGHSH, CDR2 LQKENI. The CDR3 spans 15 residues. The sample was PBMCs. The V gene is TRBV18, the J gene TRBJ2-7; 7 bases map to TRBD1. The clonotype comes from a middle-aged woman in good health and CMV-seronegative. CDR3 bases: TGTGCCAGCTCACCGAACAAGGGGGCGTTTAGCGAGCAGTACTTC. This gives the protein CASSPNKGAFSEQYF. Supplemented by reference TRBV18 and TRBJ2-7, the full variable domain reads NAGVMQNPRHLVRRRGQEARLRCSPMKGHSHVYWYRQLPEEGLKFMVYLQKENIIDESGMPKERFSAEFPKEGPSILRIQQVVRGDSAAYFCASSPNKGAFSEQYFGPGTRLTVT.